This T cell receptor (beta chain) was recorded in a study of graft-versus-host responses after intestinal transplantation. Assay: immunoSEQ multiplex PCR; the TCRdb copy retains only in-frame clones and omits some. Here the sample spans around 6,000 clones, around 31% being singletons. This clone is termed medium-sized. Study-level results: GvH clones appeared in recipient marrow, some first in ileum or blood. Clonal ratios of graft-versus-host to host-versus-graft in allografts were high for patients exhibiting graft-donor T cell macrochimerism.

The CDR3 is 12 residues long. V lost 8 bases, J lost 4 bases, and 2 bases stayed unmatched. Germline-derived CDR1 and CDR2 are LNHDA and SQIVND (reference sequence). The authors plated roughly 200,000 CFSE-labeled responder cells with roughly 200,000 irradiated, violet-dye-labeled stimulator cells. Sorted after the reaction were proliferating CFSE-low CD3+CD4+ and CD3+CD8+ responders. The sample consisted of alloreactive CD8+ T cells from a mixed lymphocyte reaction culture, taken before intestinal transplant. Subset noted: CFSE-low proliferating T cells sorted from roughly 6-day pre-transplant mixed lymphocyte reaction (GvH or HvG direction). The receptor was derived from a human patient who received an intestinal transplant. The rearrangement joins TRBV19 to TRBJ1-1, with 9 bases identical to TRBD1. The CDR3 spells CASHRGPTEAFF. As DNA, the CDR3 is TGTGCCAGTCACAGGGGGCCCACTGAAGCTTTCTTT.